This entry is about one TCR beta chain. In the same sample, other DNA sequences code for this CDR3. The study ran its PCR with 60 Vbeta and 13 Jbeta primers. Clones were sequenced by immunoSEQ multiplex PCR, and TCRdb holds only the in-frame ones, with some missing. The sample shows about 160,000 clones, approximately 77% of them seen only once. This sample stems from a study of cytomegalovirus exposure and HLA in healthy donors. The V segment lost 5 bases and the J segment 11 bases; nucleotides outside the gene matches: 10. The CDR3 is 15 amino acids. CDR1 and CDR2 (germline): SEHNR, FQNEAQ (reference sequence). At collection, donors were nominally healthy, but unrecorded immune exposures were probable.

The clonotype was recovered from a man between 45 and 60 years old in good health and CMV-seropositive. This chain links TRBV7-9 with TRBJ1-6; 9 nucleotides align to TRBD1. The sequenced sample consisted of PBMCs. DNA of the CDR3: TGTGCCAGCAGCCCTCTGGGACAGGGTGGTCCACCCCTCCACTTT. This sequence encodes CASSPLGQGGPPLHF.